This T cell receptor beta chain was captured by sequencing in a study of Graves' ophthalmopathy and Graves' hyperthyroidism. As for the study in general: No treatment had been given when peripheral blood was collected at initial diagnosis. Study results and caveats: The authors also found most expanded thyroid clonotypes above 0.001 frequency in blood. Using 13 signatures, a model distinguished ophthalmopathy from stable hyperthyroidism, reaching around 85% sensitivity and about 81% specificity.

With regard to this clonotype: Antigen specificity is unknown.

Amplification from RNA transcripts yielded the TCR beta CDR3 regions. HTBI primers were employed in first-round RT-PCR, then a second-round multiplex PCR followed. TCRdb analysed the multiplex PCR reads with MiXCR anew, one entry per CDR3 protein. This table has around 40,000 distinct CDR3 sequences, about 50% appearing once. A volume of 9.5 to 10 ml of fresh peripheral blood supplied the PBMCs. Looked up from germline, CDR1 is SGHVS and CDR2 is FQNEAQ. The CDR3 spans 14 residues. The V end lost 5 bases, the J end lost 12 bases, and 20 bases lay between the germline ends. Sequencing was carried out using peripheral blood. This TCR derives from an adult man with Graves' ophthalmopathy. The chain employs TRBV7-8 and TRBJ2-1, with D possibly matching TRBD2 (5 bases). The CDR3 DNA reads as TGTGCCAGCAGCCCACGCAGGAGGTTTGATACGCAGTTCTTC. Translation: CASSPRRRFDTQFF.